The clone carrying this T cell receptor beta chain was observed a few times. Its antigen is still unknown. The V segment lost 2 bases and the J segment 4 bases; nucleotides outside the gene matches: 16. The length of the CDR3 is 18 residues. Germline V gene sequence: CDR1 MDHEN, CDR2 SYDVKM. The data belong to a study of early T cells in non-severe SARS-CoV-2 infection. Background on the study: It was bulk RNA from unsorted whole blood that was sequenced, and the chains were unpaired. General study findings and limits: Anti-spike CD8 responses were favored in VDJdb matching, and private and CD4 specificities were missed.

Each CDR3 protein gets one entry after TCRdb re-called the 5' RACE reads with MiXCR. This table has roughly 32,000 distinct CDR3 sequences, 9% appearing once. This clonotype was sampled from an adult who was a healthcare worker with PCR-confirmed SARS-CoV-2 infection or an uninfected control (not recorded which). The sequencing input was whole blood. The rearrangement joins TRBV28 to TRBJ1-2; 7 bases match TRBD1. The CDR3 bases are TGTGCCAGCAGTTTACCGGCTCGACAGGGCCATCTATTCTATGGCTACACCTTC. It translates to CASSLPARQGHLFYGYTF.